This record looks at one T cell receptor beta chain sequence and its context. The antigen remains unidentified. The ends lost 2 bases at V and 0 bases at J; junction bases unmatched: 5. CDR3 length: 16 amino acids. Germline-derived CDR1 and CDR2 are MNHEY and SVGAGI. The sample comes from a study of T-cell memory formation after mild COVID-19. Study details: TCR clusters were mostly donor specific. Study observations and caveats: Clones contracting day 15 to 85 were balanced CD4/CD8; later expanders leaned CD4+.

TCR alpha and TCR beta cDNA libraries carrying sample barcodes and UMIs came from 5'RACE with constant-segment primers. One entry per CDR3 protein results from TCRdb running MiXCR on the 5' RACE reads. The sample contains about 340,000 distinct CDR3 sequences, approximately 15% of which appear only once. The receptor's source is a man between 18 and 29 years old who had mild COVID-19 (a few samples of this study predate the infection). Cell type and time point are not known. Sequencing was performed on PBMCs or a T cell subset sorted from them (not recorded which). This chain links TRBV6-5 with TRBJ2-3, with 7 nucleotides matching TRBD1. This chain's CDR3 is CASSYRGPLSTDTQYF. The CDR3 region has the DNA TGTGCCAGCAGTTACAGGGGGCCCTTAAGCACAGATACGCAGTATTTT.